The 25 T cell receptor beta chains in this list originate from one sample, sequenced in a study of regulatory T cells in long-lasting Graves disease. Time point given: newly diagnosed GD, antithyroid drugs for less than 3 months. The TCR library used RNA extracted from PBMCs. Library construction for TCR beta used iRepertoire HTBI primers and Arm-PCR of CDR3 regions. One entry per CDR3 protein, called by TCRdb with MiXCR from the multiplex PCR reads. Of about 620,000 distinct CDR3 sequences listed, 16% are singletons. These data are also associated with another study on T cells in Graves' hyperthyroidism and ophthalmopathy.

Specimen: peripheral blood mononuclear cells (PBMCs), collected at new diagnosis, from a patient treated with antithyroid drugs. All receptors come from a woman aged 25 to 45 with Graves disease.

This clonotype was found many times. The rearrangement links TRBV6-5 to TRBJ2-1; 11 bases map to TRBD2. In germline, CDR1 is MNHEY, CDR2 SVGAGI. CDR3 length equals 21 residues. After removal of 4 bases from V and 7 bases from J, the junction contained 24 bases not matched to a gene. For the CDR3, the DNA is TGTGCCAGCAGTTCCTCCCCTTTCATAGCGGGAGGGTTCGCCCGAACAAATGAGCAGTTCTTC. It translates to CASSSSPFIAGGFARTNEQFF.

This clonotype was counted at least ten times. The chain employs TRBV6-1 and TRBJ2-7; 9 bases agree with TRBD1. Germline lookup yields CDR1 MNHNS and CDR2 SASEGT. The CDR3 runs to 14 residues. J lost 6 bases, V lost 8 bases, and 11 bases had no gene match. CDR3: CASGWGQGGSEQYF. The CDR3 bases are TGTGCCAGCGGATGGGGACAGGGAGGAAGCGAGCAGTACTTC.

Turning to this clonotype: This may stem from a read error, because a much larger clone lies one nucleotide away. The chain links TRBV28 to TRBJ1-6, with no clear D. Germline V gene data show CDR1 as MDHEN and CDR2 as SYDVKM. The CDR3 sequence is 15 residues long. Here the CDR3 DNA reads TGTGCCGGCAGCTCACTTAAGGGTGCTGGTTCACCCCTCCACTTT. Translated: CAGSSLKGAGSPLHF.

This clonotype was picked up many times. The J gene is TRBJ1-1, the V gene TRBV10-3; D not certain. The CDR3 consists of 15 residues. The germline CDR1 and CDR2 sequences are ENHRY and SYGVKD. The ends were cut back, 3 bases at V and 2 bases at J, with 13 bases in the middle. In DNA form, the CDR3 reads TGTGCCATCAGTGAAACGCTAAATACAAACACTGAAGCTTTCTTT. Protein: CAISETLNTNTEAFF.

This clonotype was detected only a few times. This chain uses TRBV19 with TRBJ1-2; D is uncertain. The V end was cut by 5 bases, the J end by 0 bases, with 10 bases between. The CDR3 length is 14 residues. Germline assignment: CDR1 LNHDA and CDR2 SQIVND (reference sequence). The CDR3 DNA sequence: TGTGCCAGTAGTTTGGCAGTTCCTAACTATGGCTACACCTTC. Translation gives CASSLAVPNYGYTF.

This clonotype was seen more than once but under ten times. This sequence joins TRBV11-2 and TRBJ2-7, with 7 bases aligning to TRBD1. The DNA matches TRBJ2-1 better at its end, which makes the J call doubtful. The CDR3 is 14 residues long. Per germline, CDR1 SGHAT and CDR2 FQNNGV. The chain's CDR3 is CASSLEQGIHEQFF. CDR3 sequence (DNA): TGTGCCAGCAGCTTAGAACAGGGGATTCATGAGCAGTTCTTC.

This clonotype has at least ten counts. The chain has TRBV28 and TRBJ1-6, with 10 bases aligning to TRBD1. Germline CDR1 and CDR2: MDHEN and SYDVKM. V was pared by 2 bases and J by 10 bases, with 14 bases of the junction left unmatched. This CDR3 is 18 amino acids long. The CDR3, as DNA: TGTGCCAGCAGTTTAGAGACAGGGGGCGTTTTGGCGGGATCACCCCTCCACTTT. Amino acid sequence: CASSLETGGVLAGSPLHF.

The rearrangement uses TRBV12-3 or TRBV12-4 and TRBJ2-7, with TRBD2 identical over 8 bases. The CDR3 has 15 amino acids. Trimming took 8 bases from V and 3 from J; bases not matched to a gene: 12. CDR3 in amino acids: CASGTSLSAGYEQYF. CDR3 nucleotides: TGTGCCAGCGGGACTAGTCTAAGCGCAGGCTACGAGCAGTACTTC.

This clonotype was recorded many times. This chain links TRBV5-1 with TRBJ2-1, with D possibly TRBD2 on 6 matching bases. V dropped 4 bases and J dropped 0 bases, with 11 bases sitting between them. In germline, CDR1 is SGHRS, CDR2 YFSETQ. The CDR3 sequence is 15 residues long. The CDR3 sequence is CASSPGRDSYNEQFF. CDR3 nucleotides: TGCGCCAGCAGCCCTGGGCGGGACTCCTACAATGAGCAGTTCTTC. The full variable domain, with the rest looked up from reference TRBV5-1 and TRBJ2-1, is KAGVTQTPRYLIKTRGQQVTLSCSPISGHRSVSWYQQTPGQGLQFLFEYFSETQRNKGNFPGRFSGRQFSNSRSEMNVSTLELGDSALYLCASSPGRDSYNEQFFGPGTRLTVL.

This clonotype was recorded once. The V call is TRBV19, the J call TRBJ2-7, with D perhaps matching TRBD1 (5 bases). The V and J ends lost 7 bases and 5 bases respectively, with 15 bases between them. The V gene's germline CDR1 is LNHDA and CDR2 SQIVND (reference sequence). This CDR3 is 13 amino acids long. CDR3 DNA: TGTGCCAGTAATATGAGGCAGGGTGACGAGCAGTACTTC. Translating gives CASNMRQGDEQYF.

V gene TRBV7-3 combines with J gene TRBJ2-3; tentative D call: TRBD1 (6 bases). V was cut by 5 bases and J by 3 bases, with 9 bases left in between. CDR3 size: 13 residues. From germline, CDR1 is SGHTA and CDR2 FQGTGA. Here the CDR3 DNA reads TGTGCCAGCAGCGACAGGATGACAGATACGCAGTATTTT. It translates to CASSDRMTDTQYF.

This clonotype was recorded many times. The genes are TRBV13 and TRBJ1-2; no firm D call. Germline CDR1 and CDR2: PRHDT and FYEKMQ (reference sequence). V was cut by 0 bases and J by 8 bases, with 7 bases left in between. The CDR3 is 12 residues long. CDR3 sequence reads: CASSLGTRGYTF. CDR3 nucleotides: TGTGCCAGCAGCTTAGGGACGAGGGGCTACACCTTC.

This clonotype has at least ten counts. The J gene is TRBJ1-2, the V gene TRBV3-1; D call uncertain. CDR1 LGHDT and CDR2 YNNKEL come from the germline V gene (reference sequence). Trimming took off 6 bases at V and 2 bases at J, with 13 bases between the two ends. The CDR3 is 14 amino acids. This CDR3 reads CASSPKAANYGYTF. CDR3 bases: TGTGCCAGCAGTCCTAAGGCCGCGAACTATGGCTACACCTTC.

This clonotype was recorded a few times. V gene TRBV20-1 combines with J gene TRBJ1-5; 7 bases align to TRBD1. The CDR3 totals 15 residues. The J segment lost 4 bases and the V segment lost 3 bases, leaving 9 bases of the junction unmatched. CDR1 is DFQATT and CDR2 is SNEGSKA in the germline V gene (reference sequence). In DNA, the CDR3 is TGCAGTGCTAGGGCCCAGGGCAGGGGGAATCAGCCCCAGCATTTT. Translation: CSARAQGRGNQPQHF.

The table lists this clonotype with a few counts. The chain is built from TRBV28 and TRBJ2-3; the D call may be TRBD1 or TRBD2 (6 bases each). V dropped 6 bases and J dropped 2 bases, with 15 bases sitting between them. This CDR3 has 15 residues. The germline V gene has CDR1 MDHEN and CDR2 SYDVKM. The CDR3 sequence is CASREIGGLTDTQYF. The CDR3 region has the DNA TGTGCCAGCAGGGAAATTGGGGGGCTCACAGATACGCAGTATTTT.

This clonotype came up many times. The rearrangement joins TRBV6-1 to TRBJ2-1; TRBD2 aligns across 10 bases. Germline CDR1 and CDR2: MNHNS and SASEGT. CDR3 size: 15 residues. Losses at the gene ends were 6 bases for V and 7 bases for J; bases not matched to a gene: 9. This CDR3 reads CASRPPGLAFNEQFF. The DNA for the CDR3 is TGTGCCAGCAGACCACCGGGACTAGCGTTTAATGAGCAGTTCTTC.

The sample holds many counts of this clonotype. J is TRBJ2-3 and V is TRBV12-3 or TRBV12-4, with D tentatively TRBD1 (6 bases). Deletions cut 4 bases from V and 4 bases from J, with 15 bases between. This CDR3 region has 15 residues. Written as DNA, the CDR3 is TGTGCCAGCAGTTCCTCTGGGGGCCAGGCAGATACGCAGTATTTT. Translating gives CASSSSGGQADTQYF.

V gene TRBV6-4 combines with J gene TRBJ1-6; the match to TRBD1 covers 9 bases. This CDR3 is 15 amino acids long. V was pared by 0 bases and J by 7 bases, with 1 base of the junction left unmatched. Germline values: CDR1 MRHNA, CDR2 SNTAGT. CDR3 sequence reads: CASSDSTGGNSPLHF. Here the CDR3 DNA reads TGTGCCAGCAGTGACTCGACAGGGGGAAATTCACCCCTCCACTTT.

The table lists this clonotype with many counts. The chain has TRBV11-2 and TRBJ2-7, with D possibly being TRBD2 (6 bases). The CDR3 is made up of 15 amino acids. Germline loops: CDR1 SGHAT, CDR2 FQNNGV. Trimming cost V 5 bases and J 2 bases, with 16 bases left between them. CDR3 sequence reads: CASSTASAATYEQYF. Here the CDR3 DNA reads TGTGCCAGCAGCACGGCTAGCGCCGCCACCTACGAGCAGTACTTC.

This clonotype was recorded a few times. CDR3 sequence: CASSDNDRSYGYTF. The CDR3 DNA reads TGTGCCAGCAGCGATAATGACAGGAGTTATGGCTACACCTTC. This chain connects TRBV9 to TRBJ1-2, with a weak D call TRBD1 (6 bases). The V and J ends lost 3 bases and 5 bases respectively, with 14 bases between them. This CDR3 has 14 residues. Per germline, CDR1 SGDLS and CDR2 YYNGEE.

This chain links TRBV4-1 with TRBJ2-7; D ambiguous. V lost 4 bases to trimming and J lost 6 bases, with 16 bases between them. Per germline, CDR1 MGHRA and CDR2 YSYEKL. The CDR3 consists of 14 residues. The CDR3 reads CASSPQQVISEQYF. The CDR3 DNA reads TGCGCCAGCAGCCCTCAGCAGGTGATTTCCGAGCAGTACTTC.

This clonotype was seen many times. CDR3 region: CASRGGQPQHF. The CDR3 nucleotides are TGTGCCAGCAGAGGGGGTCAGCCCCAGCATTTT. The rearrangement joins TRBV28 to TRBJ1-5; D might be TRBD1 (6 bases). Trimming left V 6 bases short and J 6 bases short, with 6 bases between. The germline V gene encodes CDR1 MDHEN and CDR2 SYDVKM. The CDR3 spans 11 residues.

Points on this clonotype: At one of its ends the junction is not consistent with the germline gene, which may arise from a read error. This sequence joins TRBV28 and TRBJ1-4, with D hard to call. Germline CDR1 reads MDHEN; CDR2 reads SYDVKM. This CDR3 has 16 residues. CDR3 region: CASSLKYRGGNEKLLF. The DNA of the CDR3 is TGTGCCAGCAGTCTAAAGTATCGGGGAGGTAATGAAAAACTGCTTTTT.

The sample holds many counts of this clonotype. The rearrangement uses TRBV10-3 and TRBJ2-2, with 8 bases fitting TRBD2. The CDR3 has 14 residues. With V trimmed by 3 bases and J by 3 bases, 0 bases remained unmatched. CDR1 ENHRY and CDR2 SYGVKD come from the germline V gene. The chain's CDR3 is CAISDGGDTGELFF. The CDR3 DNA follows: TGTGCCATCAGTGACGGGGGGGACACCGGGGAGCTGTTTTTT.

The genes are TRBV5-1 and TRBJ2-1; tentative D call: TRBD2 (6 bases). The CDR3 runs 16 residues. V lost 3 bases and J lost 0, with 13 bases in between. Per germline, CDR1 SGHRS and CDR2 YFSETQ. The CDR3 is CASSSGDRSSYNEQFF. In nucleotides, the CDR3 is TGCGCCAGCAGCTCGGGAGACCGGAGCTCCTACAATGAGCAGTTCTTC.